Below, 12 T cell receptor beta chains from the same sample are listed, as sequenced in a study of T cell repertoires in cytomegalovirus infection. In TCRdb, the reads were re-called with MiXCR into one record per CDR3 protein. The sample has around 800,000 distinct CDR3 sequences, around a third seen once. Their target antigens are unknown. Specimen: cultured CD8+ T cells from PBMCs, collected from culture after CMV antigen stimulation. These receptors all come from a human donor in good health (CMV status not recorded). Some clones in this sample may be carry-over from other donors' samples.

This clonotype was recorded many times. V is TRBV7-8 and J is TRBJ2-3; tentatively, D is TRBD2 (7 bases). Trimming stripped 4 bases from V and 3 bases from J, with 17 bases between. The CDR3 covers 16 residues. CDR1 is SGHVS and CDR2 is FQNEAQ in the germline V gene. CDR3 in DNA: TGTGCCAGCAGCTCCCTAGGGGGGGGATATACAGATACGCAGTATTTT. It translates to CASSSLGGGYTDTQYF. Variable domain in full (rest from reference TRBV7-8 and TRBJ2-3): GAGVSQSPRYKVAKRGQDVALRCDPISGHVSLFWYQQALGQGPEFLTYFQNEAQLDKSGLPSDRFFAERPEGSVSTLKIQRTQQEDSAVYLCASSSLGGGYTDTQYFGPGTRLTVL.

CDR3 sequence reads: CASSFDLNEQFF. The DNA for the CDR3 is TGTGCCAGCAGCTTTGACCTCAATGAGCAGTTCTTC. The chain employs TRBV7-9 and TRBJ2-1; D remains unclear. The CDR3 length is 12 residues. Germline CDR1 and CDR2: SEHNR and FQNEAQ (reference sequence). With 3 bases removed from V and 6 bases from J, the gap between germline ends came to 6 bases.

This clonotype showed up many times. The chain links TRBV7-6 to TRBJ1-2, with TRBD1 as a possible D gene (5 bases). Trimming took off 4 bases at V and 6 bases at J, with 9 bases between the two ends. The CDR3 is made up of 12 amino acids. The germline V gene has CDR1 SGHVS and CDR2 FNYEAQ. The chain's CDR3 is CASSSGPNGYTF. The CDR3 coding sequence is TGTGCCAGCAGCTCGGGACCCAATGGCTACACCTTC.

This clonotype came up a few times. The chain links TRBV7-9 to TRBJ2-2; a weak D match, TRBD2 (5 bases). Germline V CDR1 and CDR2: SEHNR, FQNEAQ (reference sequence). The germline V and J ends were trimmed by 1 base and 3 bases, with 9 bases remaining between them. This CDR3 has 15 residues. The CDR3 coding sequence is TGTGCCAGCAGCTTAGATAAGCGGTACACCGGGGAGCTGTTTTTT. Protein: CASSLDKRYTGELFF.

J is TRBJ2-3 and V is TRBV2; possible D gene TRBD1, 5 bases. CDR1 and CDR2 from the germline V gene are SNHLY and FYNNEI. Trimming took off 7 bases at V and 2 bases at J, with 10 bases between the two ends. The CDR3 sequence is 13 residues long. The CDR3 region is CASIGAYTDTQYF. CDR3 sequence (DNA): TGTGCCAGCATTGGGGCCTACACAGATACGCAGTATTTT.

V gene TRBV7-9 combines with J gene TRBJ2-3; D call uncertain. Germline V gives CDR1 SEHNR, CDR2 FQNEAQ (reference sequence). Trimming took off 4 bases at V and 6 bases at J, with 8 bases between the two ends. The CDR3 loop spans 12 amino acids. CDR3 nucleotide sequence: TGTGCCAGCAGCTATCCCCGGGATACGCAGTATTTT. Its protein is CASSYPRDTQYF.

The genes are TRBV3-1 and TRBJ2-5, with TRBD2 as a possible D gene (5 bases). The CDR3 covers 17 residues. Trimming took off 0 bases at V and 5 bases at J, with 19 bases between the two ends. CDR1 LGHDT and CDR2 YNNKEL come from the germline V gene (reference sequence). The CDR3 nucleotides are TGTGCCAGCAGCCAAGAGTTTATTACGAGTCCGGGGGAGACCCAGTACTTC. It is translated as CASSQEFITSPGETQYF.

The genes are TRBV7-9 and TRBJ2-1, with TRBD2 matching over 15 bases. From germline, CDR1 is SEHNR and CDR2 FQNEAQ (reference sequence). The junction had 2 bases not matched to a gene; V was cut back by 3 bases and J by 5 bases. The CDR3 runs to 16 residues. CDR3 loop: CASSFGLAGGHNEQFF. As DNA, the CDR3 is TGTGCCAGCAGCTTCGGACTAGCGGGGGGGCACAATGAGCAGTTCTTC.

This chain links TRBV12-3 or TRBV12-4 with TRBJ2-7, with TRBD2 matching 10 bases. V was clipped by 7 bases and J by 2 bases; unmatched bases: 14. This CDR3 has 17 amino acids. The CDR3: CASTQSGTSVKAYEQYF. The DNA for the CDR3 is TGTGCCAGCACCCAAAGCGGGACTAGCGTGAAGGCCTACGAGCAGTACTTC.

This clonotype was detected a few times. The chain uses TRBV2 and TRBJ1-2; 11 nucleotides align to TRBD1. J gave up 5 bases and V 6 bases, and 8 bases lay outside the gene matches. The CDR3 covers 15 residues. Germline V CDR1 and CDR2: SNHLY, FYNNEI. The CDR3 protein is CASRVRDRGNYGYTF. The CDR3 coding sequence is TGTGCCAGCAGAGTCCGGGACAGGGGGAATTATGGCTACACCTTC.

The sample holds a few counts of this clonotype. The chain recombines TRBV12-5 with TRBJ2-4; TRBD1 matches at 8 bases. The CDR3 sequence is 14 residues long. J was trimmed by 0 bases and V by 6 bases; bases with no gene match: 1. The germline gives CDR1 LGHNT, CDR2 FRNRAP. CDR3 amino acids: CASGQGAAKNIQYF. The DNA for the CDR3 is TGTGCTAGTGGGCAGGGGGCAGCCAAAAACATTCAGTACTTC.

This clonotype has ten or more counts. The chain links TRBV12-3 or TRBV12-4 to TRBJ1-4, with D tentatively TRBD1 (6 bases). Trimming took off 7 bases at V and 13 bases at J, with 25 bases between the two ends. The CDR3 contains 15 residues. The CDR3 sequence: CASTPSYGRGAGLFF. DNA for the CDR3: TGTGCCAGCACTCCCAGCTACGGGCGGGGGGCAGGACTGTTTTTT.